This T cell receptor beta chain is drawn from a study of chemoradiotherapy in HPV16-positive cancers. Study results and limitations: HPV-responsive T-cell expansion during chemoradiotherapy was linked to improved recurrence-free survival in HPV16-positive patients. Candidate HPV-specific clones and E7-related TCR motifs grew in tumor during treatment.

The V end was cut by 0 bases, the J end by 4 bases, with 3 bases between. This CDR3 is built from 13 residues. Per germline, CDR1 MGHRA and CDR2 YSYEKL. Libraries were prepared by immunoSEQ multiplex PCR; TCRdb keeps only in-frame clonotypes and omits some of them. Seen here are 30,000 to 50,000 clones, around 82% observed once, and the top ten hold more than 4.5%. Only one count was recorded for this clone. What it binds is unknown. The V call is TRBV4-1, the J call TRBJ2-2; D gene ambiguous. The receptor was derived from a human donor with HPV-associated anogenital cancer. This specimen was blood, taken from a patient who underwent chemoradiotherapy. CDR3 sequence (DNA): TGCGCCAGCAGCCAAGAGGTCACCGGGGAGCTGTTTTTT. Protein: CASSQEVTGELFF.